This T cell receptor beta chain was sequenced for a study of blood T cell repertoires in COVID-19. For the study at large: Both acute and convalescent COVID-19 samples were obtained from the United States, Italy and Spain. PBMCs, B-cell-depleted T cells, or T cells were the source of the cDNA or gDNA that made up the material.

The CDR3 is 15 amino acids. The germline V gene encodes CDR1 SGHTA and CDR2 FQGNSA. V lost 5 bases and J lost 6; bases outside the gene matches: 10. In the study's own analysis: Reference gene primer amplification yielded estimated nucleated cell counts. The table came from immunoSEQ multiplex PCR; TCRdb's copy has only in-frame clones and leaves some out. Clone size and the V and J calls come from that table; the DNA yielded D and trimming. The sample lists more than 85,000 clones; approximately 86% were seen once. In Seattle, patients joined the study during active infection and were tracked longitudinally.

The receptor's source is a man in his forties or fifties with COVID-19, enrolled during active disease. This sequence joins TRBV7-2 and TRBJ2-1; 7 nucleotides line up with TRBD2. The sequenced sample consisted of peripheral blood. The CDR3 reads CASSPALGGTNEQFF. Written as DNA, the CDR3 is TGTGCCAGCAGCCCCGCTTTGGGGGGGACCAATGAGCAGTTCTTC.